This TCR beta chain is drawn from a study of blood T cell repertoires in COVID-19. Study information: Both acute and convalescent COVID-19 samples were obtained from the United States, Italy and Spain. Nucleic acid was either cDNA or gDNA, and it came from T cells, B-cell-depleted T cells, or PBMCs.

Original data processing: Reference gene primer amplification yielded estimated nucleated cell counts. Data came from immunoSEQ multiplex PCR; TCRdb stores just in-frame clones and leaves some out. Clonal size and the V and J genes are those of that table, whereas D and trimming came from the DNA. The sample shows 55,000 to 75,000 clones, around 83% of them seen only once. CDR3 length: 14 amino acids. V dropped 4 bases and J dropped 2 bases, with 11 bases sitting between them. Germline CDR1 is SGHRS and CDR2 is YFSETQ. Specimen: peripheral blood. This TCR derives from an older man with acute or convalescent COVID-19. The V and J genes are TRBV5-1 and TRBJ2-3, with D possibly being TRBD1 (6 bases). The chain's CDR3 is CASSPRTVTDTQYF. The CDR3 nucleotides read TGCGCCAGCAGCCCGCGGACAGTCACAGATACGCAGTATTTT.